Listed here are 23 T cell receptor beta chains from one sample, sequenced in a study of blood T cell repertoires in COVID-19. Generated by immunoSEQ multiplex PCR, the TCRdb table keeps only in-frame clones and is missing some. The table includes about 140,000 clones, around nine tenths detected once. What was sequenced was peripheral blood. All receptors come from a man in his fifties or sixties with active or convalescent COVID-19.

This clone was detected only a few times. V is TRBV28 and J is TRBJ2-1; D not certain. This CDR3 comprises 14 residues. CDR1 is MDHEN, CDR2 SYDVKM, per germline. Between the trimmed V and J ends, which lost 5 bases and 3 bases, there was a span of 11 bases. CDR3 bases: TGTGCCAGCAGTGCCCAGTATTTCTACAATGAGCAGTTCTTC. Protein product: CASSAQYFYNEQFF.

The chain joins TRBV2 to TRBJ2-1; possibly TRBD2 for D (6 bases). CDR1 and CDR2 from the germline V gene are SNHLY and FYNNEI. The CDR3 loop spans 15 amino acids. With 5 bases removed from V and 4 bases from J, the gap between germline ends came to 15 bases. In nucleotides, the CDR3 is TGTGCCAGCAGTTCTAGCGCGACAAATTACAATGAGCAGTTCTTC. Residues: CASSSSATNYNEQFF.

The rearrangement links TRBV24-1 to TRBJ2-3; TRBD1 matches 7 bases. Germline assignment: CDR1 KGHDR and CDR2 SFDVKD. This CDR3 contains 15 residues. The V and J ends lost 2 bases and 2 bases, in that order; junction bases with no gene match: 3. The CDR3 protein is CATSDSGQITDTQYF. The CDR3 bases are TGTGCCACCAGTGATTCGGGACAGATCACAGATACGCAGTATTTT.

This sequence joins TRBV6-2 or TRBV6-3 and TRBJ2-5, with 7 bases identical to TRBD2. Germline V CDR1 and CDR2: MNHEY, SVGEGT. J lost 1 base, V lost 2 bases, and 7 bases had no gene match. This CDR3 spans 16 amino acids. CDR3 sequence: CASSYGLAASQETQYF. In nucleotides, the CDR3 is TGTGCCAGCAGTTACGGGCTAGCGGCCTCCCAAGAGACCCAGTACTTC.

The V call is TRBV7-2, the J call TRBJ2-3; 7 bases line up with TRBD1. V trimming: 5 bases; J trimming: 2 bases; junction bases outside the gene matches: 7. The germline gives CDR1 SGHTA, CDR2 FQGNSA. CDR3 length: 15 amino acids. The CDR3 protein is CASSPRGQTTDTQYF. CDR3 sequence (DNA): TGTGCCAGCAGCCCTAGGGGGCAGACCACAGATACGCAGTATTTT.

The rearrangement joins TRBV11-3 to TRBJ2-7; 7 bases match TRBD1. After removal of 3 bases from V and 2 bases from J, the junction contained 4 bases not matched to a gene. This CDR3 is 14 amino acids long. Per germline, CDR1 SGHNT and CDR2 YENEEA. The CDR3 DNA reads as TGTGCCAGCAGCTTGGGGACAGTACCCTACGAGCAGTACTTC. It is translated as CASSLGTVPYEQYF.

The CDR3 reads CASSRNRANQGALDTQYF. The DNA for the CDR3 is TGTGCCAGCAGCCGTAACCGGGCCAACCAGGGGGCGTTAGATACGCAGTATTTT. The chain is built from TRBV11-2 and TRBJ2-3; 8 bases match TRBD1. CDR1 and CDR2 (germline): SGHAT, FQNNGV. The CDR3 sequence is 18 residues long. The V gene end was trimmed by 5 bases and the J gene end by 5 bases; junction bases not matched to a gene: 18.

This clone came up a few times. J is TRBJ2-2 and V is TRBV29-1, with 8 bases fitting TRBD1. The CDR3 length is 14 residues. Germline CDR1 is SQVTM and CDR2 is ANQGSEA. The ends lost 7 bases at V and 3 bases at J; junction bases unmatched: 7. CDR3 bases: TGCAGCGCCAGGCCAGGGGGCTACACCGGGGAGCTGTTTTTT. This gives the protein CSARPGGYTGELFF.

The chain employs TRBV24-1 and TRBJ2-3; 11 bases align to TRBD1. CDR3 length equals 14 residues. V lost 10 bases and J lost 1; bases outside the gene matches: 3. Looked up from germline, CDR1 is KGHDR and CDR2 is SFDVKD. Here the CDR3 DNA reads TGTGCCACGCAGGGACAGGGGGGCACAGATACGCAGTATTTT. Translation gives CATQGQGGTDTQYF.

The chain links TRBV6-5 to TRBJ2-5; 8 nucleotides agree with TRBD1. Per the germline V gene, CDR1 is MNHEY and CDR2 is SVGAGI. With V trimmed by 5 bases and J by 4 bases, 6 bases remained unmatched. The CDR3 is 14 amino acids. The CDR3 DNA reads TGTGCCAGCAGTCGACAGGGGAGGTCAGAGACCCAGTACTTC. Residues: CASSRQGRSETQYF.

The CDR3 sequence is CASSHTAGTKNIQYF. In nucleotides, the CDR3 is TGCGCCAGCAGCCACACGGCAGGCACCAAAAACATTCAGTACTTC. This chain joins TRBV4-1 and TRBJ2-4; the D is unclear. V gave up 3 bases and J gave up 2 bases, with 11 bases separating them. CDR3 length: 15 residues. Germline V gene sequence: CDR1 MGHRA, CDR2 YSYEKL.

The chain joins TRBV29-1 to TRBJ1-1, with D unresolved. Germline values: CDR1 SQVTM, CDR2 ANQGSEA. Trimming removed 4 bases from V and 4 bases from J, with 10 bases in between. The CDR3 is 12 amino acids. As DNA, the CDR3 is TGCAGCGTTGGGACGGAGGTCACTGAAGCTTTCTTT. Protein: CSVGTEVTEAFF.

The rearrangement uses TRBV18 and TRBJ2-4; D perhaps matches TRBD1 (5 bases). Germline V lookup: CDR1 KGHSH, CDR2 LQKENI. CDR3 length equals 14 residues. V was pared by 1 base and J by 3 bases, with 7 bases between. This CDR3 is CASSPQGIKNIQYF. The CDR3 bases are TGTGCCAGCTCACCACAGGGGATCAAAAACATTCAGTACTTC.

J is TRBJ2-3 and V is TRBV5-6; 11 positions match TRBD2. CDR1 SGHDT and CDR2 YYEEEE come from the germline V gene. J lost 0 bases, V lost 4 bases, and 4 bases had no gene match. The CDR3 extends over 16 amino acids. CDR3 protein: CASSRTSGPSTDTQYF. The DNA of the CDR3 is TGTGCCAGCAGCCGGACTAGCGGGCCCAGCACAGATACGCAGTATTTT. Filled out from reference TRBV5-6 and TRBJ2-3, the complete variable domain reads DAGVTQSPTHLIKTRGQQVTLRCSPKSGHDTVSWYQQALGQGPQFIFQYYEEEERQRGNFPDRFSGHQFPNYSSELNVNALLLGDSALYLCASSRTSGPSTDTQYFGPGTRLTVL.

This clone has only one observation. This CDR3 is CASSLNPRRTLGGDTQYF. For the CDR3, the DNA is TGTGCCAGCAGTTTAAACCCTAGGCGGACCCTAGGGGGAGATACGCAGTATTTT. This sequence joins TRBV27 and TRBJ2-3, with D possibly matching TRBD1 (6 bases). Germline V lookup: CDR1 MNHEY, CDR2 SMNVEV (reference sequence). V was pared by 2 bases and J by 5 bases, with 23 bases between. The CDR3 consists of 18 residues.

This clone came up once. J is TRBJ2-3 and V is TRBV27, with a weak D call TRBD2 (6 bases). V was pared by 6 bases and J by 6 bases, with 13 bases between. Germline CDR1 is MNHEY and CDR2 is SMNVEV (reference sequence). This CDR3 contains 13 residues. The CDR3 DNA is TGTGCCAGCAGCGCGGGGCCCGGGGATACGCAGTATTTT. As protein: CASSAGPGDTQYF.

This clone was seen repeatedly, ten times or more. This chain connects TRBV5-1 to TRBJ2-3, with D possibly being TRBD2 (6 bases). There are 17 residues in the CDR3. Germline-derived CDR1 and CDR2 are SGHRS and YFSETQ. Trimming took off 0 bases at V and 1 base at J, with 15 bases between the two ends. The CDR3: CASSLGDSGPRTDTQYF. Written as DNA, the CDR3 is TGCGCCAGCAGCTTGGGGGACTCCGGGCCCCGCACAGATACGCAGTATTTT.

The rearrangement uses TRBV21-1 and TRBJ2-5; the table names TRBD1, a call not compared with the DNA. TRBV21-1 is a recognized pseudogene. The CDR3 contains 19 residues. In nucleotides, the CDR3 is TGTGCCAGCAGCACATACGGACAGGGGCTCTCCCGTGGGGAAGAGACCCAGTACTTC. It yields the protein CASSTYGQGLSRGEETQYF.

The genes are TRBV7-9 and TRBJ2-5, with 8 bases matching TRBD1. The CDR3 covers 15 residues. Losses at the gene ends were 3 bases for V and 0 bases for J; bases not matched to a gene: 3. Germline assignment: CDR1 SEHNR and CDR2 FQNEAQ (reference sequence). The CDR3 coding sequence is TGTGCCAGCAGCTTGGGACAGGTCAACCAAGAGACCCAGTACTTC. Amino acids: CASSLGQVNQETQYF.

The chain joins TRBV28 to TRBJ1-4; D not resolved. The CDR3 runs to 13 residues. V was cut by 8 bases and J by 0 bases, with 7 bases left in between. Germline V CDR1 and CDR2: MDHEN, SYDVKM. CDR3 in DNA: TGTGCCAGCCGCAGGACAACTAATGAAAAACTGTTTTTT. Translating it yields CASRRTTNEKLFF. Complete variable domain (other parts from reference TRBV28 and TRBJ1-4): DVKVTQSSRYLVKRTGEKVFLECVQDMDHENMFWYRQDPGLGLRLIYFSYDVKMKEKGDIPEGYSVSREKKERFSLILESASTNQTSMYLCASRRTTNEKLFFGSGTQLSVL.

This clone was detected only a few times. The rearrangement links TRBV12-5 to TRBJ1-2, with 9 positions matching TRBD1. The germline CDR1 and CDR2 sequences are LGHNT and FRNRAP. The junction had 3 bases not matched to a gene; V was cut back by 5 bases and J by 2 bases. This CDR3 comprises 14 residues. As DNA, the CDR3 is TGTGCTAGTGGTGCCGGGACAGGGAACTATGGCTACACCTTC. Protein product: CASGAGTGNYGYTF.

The rearrangement links TRBV29-1 to TRBJ2-5, with D possibly TRBD1 on 5 matching bases. The CDR3 contains 13 residues. The V and J ends lost 7 bases and 3 bases respectively, with 15 bases between them. CDR1 and CDR2 from the germline V gene are SQVTM and ANQGSEA. The DNA of the CDR3 is TGCAGCGCTTCGCAGGGATTTGAAGAGACCCAGTACTTC. Amino acid sequence: CSASQGFEETQYF.

The chain employs TRBV5-6 and TRBJ1-6; D not certain. The CDR3 contains 17 residues. Germline CDR1 and CDR2: SGHDT and YYEEEE. V shed 3 bases and J shed 0 bases, with 13 bases lying between them. The CDR3 DNA reads as TGTGCCAGCAGCTACCGAAGATCCAGCTCCTATAATTCACCCCTCCACTTT. Its translation: CASSYRRSSSYNSPLHF.